The 8 T cell receptor beta chains below come from one sample, sequenced in a study of control samples from healthy donors and cancer patients. TCRdb's copy holds only in-frame clones and misses some; the assay was immunoSEQ multiplex PCR. In the table there are approximately 120,000 clones, over 80% of which are singletons. Source material: PBMCs. Receptors were obtained from a man aged 80 or over with head and neck cancer.

Worth noting for this clone: Sequence at one end of the junction differs from germline and may be a read error. The CDR3 nucleotides read TGTGCCAGCTCACCCCTAAGGGGGAACCCTGAAGCTTTCTTT. Translation: CASSPLRGNPEAFF. V gene TRBV18 combines with J gene TRBJ1-1; D is perhaps TRBD1 (6 bases). Germline values: CDR1 KGHSH, CDR2 LQKENI. The length of the CDR3 is 14 residues.

The chain links TRBV6-5 to TRBJ1-5, with D unresolved. The CDR3 runs 12 residues. The germline V gene has CDR1 MNHEY and CDR2 SVGAGI. V was pared by 7 bases and J by 5 bases, with 9 bases between. The DNA of the CDR3 is TGTGCCAGCAATCTCAGAGATCAGCCCCAGCATTTT. It translates to CASNLRDQPQHF.

This clone appeared a single time. The chain employs TRBV18 and TRBJ2-5; no definite D call. V was clipped by 6 bases and J by 1 base, with 15 bases between them. The CDR3 is made up of 15 amino acids. Germline CDR1 reads KGHSH; CDR2 reads LQKENI. The CDR3 sequence: CASSTLNTVQETQYF. CDR3 sequence (DNA): TGTGCCAGCTCGACACTTAACACAGTCCAAGAGACCCAGTACTTC.

This clone is a singleton in its sample. The chain has TRBV18 and TRBJ2-7, with 8 nucleotides matching TRBD2. This CDR3 comprises 14 residues. Unmatched junction bases numbered 9, after V lost 2 bases and J lost 9 bases. In germline, CDR1 is KGHSH, CDR2 LQKENI. CDR3 in amino acids: CASSPTSGKVVQYF. CDR3 sequence (DNA): TGTGCCAGCTCACCAACTAGCGGAAAGGTAGTGCAGTACTTC.

The V gene is TRBV18, the J gene TRBJ1-1; no definite D call. Trimming left V 5 bases short and J 6 bases short, with 25 bases between. This CDR3 has 17 amino acids. In germline, CDR1 is KGHSH, CDR2 LQKENI. The CDR3 region has the DNA TGTGCCAGCTCATCGATCCCCCCTCGGACGTACCATGCTGAAGCTTTCTTT. Amino acid sequence: CASSSIPPRTYHAEAFF.

This chain connects TRBV19 to TRBJ1-5, with 7 bases lining up with TRBD1. Trimming took 4 bases from V and 3 from J; bases not matched to a gene: 3. Germline values: CDR1 LNHDA, CDR2 SQIVND (reference sequence). The CDR3 is 14 amino acids. This CDR3 reads CASSTTGPNQPQHF. In DNA form, the CDR3 reads TGTGCCAGTAGTACGACAGGGCCCAATCAGCCCCAGCATTTT.

The rearrangement links TRBV5-1 to TRBJ2-2; the D is unclear. The CDR3 extends over 14 amino acids. Germline lookup yields CDR1 SGHRS and CDR2 YFSETQ. Trimming removed 3 bases from V and 8 bases from J, with 14 bases in between. The CDR3 sequence is CASSSPPRTGELFF. CDR3 DNA: TGCGCCAGCAGCTCCCCGCCTAGAACTGGGGAGCTGTTTTTT. Looking up the rest from reference TRBV5-1 and TRBJ2-2 gives the full variable domain: KAGVTQTPRYLIKTRGQQVTLSCSPISGHRSVSWYQQTPGQGLQFLFEYFSETQRNKGNFPGRFSGRQFSNSRSEMNVSTLELGDSALYLCASSSPPRTGELFFGEGSRLTVL.

J is TRBJ2-5 and V is TRBV5-1, with a possible D match to TRBD2 (5 bases). This CDR3 has 13 amino acids. Germline V gives CDR1 SGHRS, CDR2 YFSETQ. Trimming took 4 bases from V and 4 from J, leaving 11 bases between them. CDR3 sequence (DNA): TGCGCCAGCAGCACCGGGGTTGCAGAGACCCAGTACTTC. As protein: CASSTGVAETQYF.